The rows below give T cell receptor beta chains drawn from one sample of a study of T cells in Graves' hyperthyroidism and ophthalmopathy. TCRdb re-analysed the multiplex PCR reads in MiXCR, keeping a single row per CDR3 protein. This sample yields about 290,000 distinct CDR3 sequences, of which roughly an eighth are seen a single time; roughly 8.2% belongs to the top ten. The sequenced sample was blood. These receptors were obtained from a woman aged 40 to 55 with Graves' hyperthyroidism. CDR3s include the opening cysteine and the closing phenylalanine or tryptophan. D genes are given only for firm matches. A row's size may be missing; if present it is once, few, many or a size class.

v_gene,j_gene,abundance,d_gene,CDR3aa,CDR3nt
TRBV20-1,TRBJ2-7,many,TRBD2,CSAVPGTSGRNEQYF,TGCAGTGCCGTTCCCGGGACTAGCGGGAGGAACGAGCAGTACTTC
TRBV6-1,TRBJ1-2,many,.,CASSEALGTHGYTF,TGTGCCAGCAGTGAAGCTTTGGGAACCCATGGCTACACCTTC
TRBV28,TRBJ2-1,many,.,CASSFRPPGQVYNEQFF,TGTGCCAGCAGTTTCCGTCCCCCGGGACAAGTTTACAATGAGCAGTTCTTC
TRBV11-3,TRBJ2-1,many,TRBD2,CASSRLAGMYNEQFF,TGTGCCAGCAGCAGACTAGCGGGCATGTACAATGAGCAGTTCTTC
TRBV7-9,TRBJ1-1,.,TRBD1,CASSLGLRAGGRGTEAFF,TGTGCCAGCAGCTTAGGTCTTAGGGCAGGGGGAAGGGGGACTGAAGCTTTCTTT
TRBV20-1,TRBJ2-5,many,.,CSARDLGETQYF,TGCAGTGCTAGAGATCTGGGGGAGACCCAGTACTTC
TRBV6-1,TRBJ1-4,many,.,CASMGRESRGDSYEKLFF,TGTGCCAGCATGGGACGGGAGTCCCGGGGGGACTCGTATGAAAAACTGTTTTTT
TRBV4-1,TRBJ1-3,.,TRBD1,CASSQRQGAVNTIYF,TGCGCCAGCAGCCAAAGACAGGGGGCTGTAAACACCATATATTTT
TRBV12-3/TRBV12-4,TRBJ2-7,many,.,CASSFIGYEQYF,TGTGCCAGCAGTTTTATCGGGTACGAGCAGTACTTC
TRBV28,TRBJ2-7,many,.,CASSVQVGRSEQYF,TGTGCCAGCAGTGTACAGGTAGGACGTAGCGAGCAGTACTTC
TRBV6-1,TRBJ1-6,few,.,CASSEMELALHF,TGTGCCAGCAGTGAAATGGAGTTGGCCCTCCACTTT
TRBV7-8,TRBJ1-1,few,TRBD1,CASSLAGTGLAFF,TGTGCCAGCAGCTTAGCGGGGACAGGGCTGGCTTTCTTT
TRBV29-1,TRBJ2-5,many,.,CSVGEGGETQYF,TGCAGCGTCGGGGAGGGGGGAGAGACCCAGTACTTC
TRBV10-3,TRBJ2-1,many,TRBD2,CASKQGGRAYEQFF,TGTGCCTCAAAACAGGGCGGGAGGGCCTATGAGCAGTTCTTC
TRBV12-3/TRBV12-4,TRBJ2-1,.,TRBD1,CASSTQTGRNQFF,TGTGCCAGCAGTACACAGACAGGGCGAAACCAGTTCTTC
TRBV28,TRBJ1-1,many,.,CASSWRGGNTEAFF,TGTGCCAGCAGTTGGCGGGGAGGGAACACTGAAGCTTTCTTT
TRBV19,TRBJ1-1,many,TRBD1,CASSIPSQGGDEAFF,TGTGCCAGTAGTATCCCATCACAGGGGGGAGATGAAGCTTTCTTT
TRBV19,TRBJ1-2,.,.,CASTPRTDQIYGYTF,TGTGCCAGTACCCCTCGGACAGATCAAATATATGGCTACACCTTC
TRBV4-1,TRBJ1-2,.,.,CASSQDSNGASGGYTF,TGCGCCAGCAGCCAAGATTCGAATGGGGCCTCGGGCGGCTACACCTTC
TRBV6-5,TRBJ1-1,many,TRBD1,CASSYQQGWVNTEAFF,TGTGCCAGCAGTTACCAACAGGGGTGGGTGAACACTGAAGCTTTCTTT
TRBV20-1,TRBJ1-1,.,.,CSARDGHPNTEAFF,TGCAGTGCTAGAGATGGGCACCCGAACACTGAAGCTTTCTTT
TRBV5-1,TRBJ2-1,.,.,CASSRDFREQFF,TGCGCCAGCAGCCGGGACTTCCGGGAGCAGTTCTTC
TRBV10-3,TRBJ1-2,many,TRBD1,CAISGQGANYGYTF,TGTGCCATCAGTGGACAGGGAGCTAACTATGGCTACACCTTC
TRBV7-8,TRBJ2-5,many,.,CASSLGFEVEETQYF,TGTGCCAGCAGCTTAGGATTCGAGGTTGAAGAGACCCAGTACTTC
TRBV7-6,TRBJ2-5,.,TRBD1,CASSSGTGLETQYF,TGTGCCAGCAGCTCCGGGACAGGGTTAGAGACCCAGTACTTC
TRBV2,TRBJ2-7,many,TRBD1,CASSENPGQGMGEQYF,TGTGCCAGCAGTGAGAACCCAGGACAGGGGATGGGTGAGCAGTACTTC
TRBV19,TRBJ1-6,.,.,CASSTVYRGSPLHF,TGTGCCAGTAGTACGGTCTACCGAGGTTCACCCCTCCACTTT
TRBV28,TRBJ2-7,many,TRBD1,CASSLNPGQGYSYEQYF,TGTGCCAGCAGTTTGAATCCGGGACAGGGTTACTCCTACGAGCAGTACTTC
TRBV12-3/TRBV12-4,TRBJ2-7,many,TRBD1,CASRGQGGYEQYF,TGTGCCAGCAGGGGACAGGGGGGCTACGAGCAGTACTTC
TRBV25-1,TRBJ2-5,few,TRBD1,CASSETLGQGSSQETQYF,TGTGCCAGCAGTGAAACTCTAGGACAGGGTTCTTCGCAAGAGACCCAGTACTTC
TRBV24-1,TRBJ1-1,many,.,CATKFGTEAFF,TGTGCCACCAAGTTTGGGACTGAAGCTTTCTTT
TRBV13,TRBJ2-5,few,.,CASSFLGSAQYF,TGTGCCAGCAGCTTCCTAGGTTCTGCCCAGTACTTC
TRBV5-6,TRBJ1-1,few,.,CASSWGATEAFF,TGTGCCAGCAGCTGGGGGGCCACTGAAGCTTTCTTT
TRBV20-1,TRBJ2-7,many,.,CSAPRGTDFRISSYEQYF,TGCAGTGCGCCCCGAGGGACGGACTTCCGAATAAGCTCCTACGAGCAGTACTTC
TRBV3-1,TRBJ1-5,many,.,CASSRVGRNQPQHF,TGTGCCAGCAGCCGTGTGGGTCGCAATCAGCCCCAGCATTTT
TRBV12-3/TRBV12-4,TRBJ2-5,many,.,CASSLVIGGETQYF,TGTGCCAGCAGTTTGGTAATAGGGGGGGAGACCCAGTACTTC
TRBV27,TRBJ1-6,many,.,CASRVTGINSPLHF,TGTGCCAGCAGGGTGACAGGAATTAATTCACCCCTCCACTTT
TRBV7-2,TRBJ2-2,many,TRBD2,CASSLMALAGGRNTGELFF,TGTGCCAGCAGCTTAATGGCACTAGCGGGAGGGAGGAACACCGGGGAGCTGTTTTTT
TRBV20-1,TRBJ2-7,.,.,CSVPGTLSYEQYF,TGCAGTGTCCCCGGGACCTTATCCTACGAGCAGTACTTC
TRBV5-1,TRBJ2-5,.,TRBD1,CASSLVSGTEETQYF,TGCGCCAGCAGCTTGGTCTCCGGGACAGAAGAGACCCAGTACTTC
TRBV6-4,TRBJ1-2,many,TRBD1,CASSPTGTSYGYTF,TGTGCCAGCAGTCCGACAGGGACTAGTTATGGCTACACCTTC
TRBV19,TRBJ1-1,many,.,CASSPGPLRMNTEAFF,TGTGCCAGTAGCCCTGGTCCCTTGAGGATGAACACTGAAGCTTTCTTT
TRBV3-1,TRBJ2-2,.,TRBD2,CASSQTGGTNTGELFF,TGTGCCAGCAGCCAGACGGGAGGAACGAACACCGGGGAGCTGTTTTTT
TRBV2,TRBJ1-4,many,TRBD1,CASSLEGASNEKLFF,TGTGCCAGCAGTTTGGAGGGGGCTTCTAATGAAAAACTGTTTTTT
TRBV19,TRBJ1-5,few,.,CASSRTANQPQHF,TGTGCCAGTAGTCGGACGGCCAATCAGCCCCAGCATTTT
TRBV6-1,TRBJ1-2,few,.,CASKGPNYGYTF,TGTGCCAGCAAGGGGCCTAACTATGGCTACACCTTC
TRBV30,TRBJ2-3,few,.,CAWSRLGPDTQYF,TGTGCCTGGAGCCGTTTGGGGCCAGATACGCAGTATTTT
TRBV4-2,TRBJ1-5,.,TRBD1,CASSQPFGQGINQPQHF,TGTGCCAGCAGCCAACCTTTTGGACAGGGGATCAATCAGCCCCAGCATTTT
TRBV6-1,TRBJ2-1,.,TRBD1,CASSEDRGSNEQFF,TGTGCCAGCAGTGAAGACAGGGGAAGCAATGAGCAGTTCTTC
TRBV4-1,TRBJ1-1,few,.,CASSQSRARKTEAFF,TGCGCCAGCAGCCAGAGTCGGGCGCGGAAAACTGAAGCTTTCTTT
TRBV18,TRBJ1-5,many,.,CASSPPGGGQPQHF,TGTGCCAGCTCACCACCGGGGGGGGGTCAGCCCCAGCATTTT
TRBV30,TRBJ2-7,many,TRBD2,CAWSRGLASNEQYF,TGTGCCTGGAGCCGCGGACTAGCGAGCAACGAGCAGTACTTC
TRBV3-1,TRBJ2-3,many,.,CASSPALVMVQYF,TGTGCCAGCAGCCCGGCACTAGTTATGGTGCAGTATTTT
TRBV2,TRBJ1-2,many,TRBD1,CASSAGQANYGYTF,TGTGCCAGCAGTGCGGGACAGGCTAACTATGGCTACACCTTC
TRBV4-1,TRBJ1-6,few,.,CASSQEQTGPNSPLHF,TGCGCCAGCAGCCAAGAACAAACTGGACCGAATTCACCCCTCCACTTT